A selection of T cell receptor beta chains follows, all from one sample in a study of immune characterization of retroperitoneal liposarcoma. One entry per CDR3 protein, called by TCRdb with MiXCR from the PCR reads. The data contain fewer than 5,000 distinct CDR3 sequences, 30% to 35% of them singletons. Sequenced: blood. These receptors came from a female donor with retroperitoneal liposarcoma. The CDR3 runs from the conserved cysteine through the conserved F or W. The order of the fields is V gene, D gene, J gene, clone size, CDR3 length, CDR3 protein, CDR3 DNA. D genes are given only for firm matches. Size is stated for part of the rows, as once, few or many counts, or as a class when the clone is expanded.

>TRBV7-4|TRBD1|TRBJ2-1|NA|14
CASSARGLGNEQFF
TGTGCCAGCAGCGCCAGGGGGCTTGGGAATGAGCAGTTCTTC
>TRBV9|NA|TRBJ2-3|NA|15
CASSVGTTSTDTQYF
TGTGCCAGCAGCGTTGGTACAACTAGCACAGATACGCAGTATTTT
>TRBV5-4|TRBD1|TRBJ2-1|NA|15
CASSTRDRGQNEQFF
TGTGCCAGCAGCACCCGGGACAGGGGCCAAAATGAGCAGTTCTTC
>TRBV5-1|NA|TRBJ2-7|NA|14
CASSLESPRDEQYF
TGCGCCAGCAGCTTGGAATCTCCCCGGGACGAGCAGTACTTC
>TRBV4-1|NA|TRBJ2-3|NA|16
CASSRTVSINTDTQYF
TGCGCCAGCAGCCGGACAGTTTCCATTAACACAGATACGCAGTATTTT
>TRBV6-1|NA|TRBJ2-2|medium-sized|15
CASSELGATTGELFF
TGTGCCAGCAGTGAACTAGGGGCGACCACCGGGGAGCTGTTTTTT
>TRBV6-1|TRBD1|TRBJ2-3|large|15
CASSEGQGRTDTQYF
TGTGCCAGCAGTGAGGGACAGGGGCGCACAGATACGCAGTATTTT
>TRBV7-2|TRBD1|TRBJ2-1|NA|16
CASSPNPGQGVTEQFF
TGTGCCAGCAGCCCCAACCCCGGACAGGGGGTAACTGAGCAGTTCTTC
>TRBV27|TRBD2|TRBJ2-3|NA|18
CASSLEASAGGPTDTQYF
TGTGCCAGCAGTTTAGAAGCTTCAGCGGGGGGGCCGACAGATACGCAGTATTTT
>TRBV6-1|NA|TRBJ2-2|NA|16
CASELRPNSNTGELFF
TGTGCCAGCGAGTTAAGGCCTAACTCGAACACCGGGGAGCTGTTTTTT
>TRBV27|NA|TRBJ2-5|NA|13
CASRRGSGSEQYF
TGTGCCAGCAGAAGGGGGTCGGGAAGTGAGCAGTACTTC
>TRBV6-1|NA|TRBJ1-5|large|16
CASSQDSYYSNQPQHF
TGTGCCAGCAGCCAGGACAGCTATTATAGCAATCAGCCCCAGCATTTT
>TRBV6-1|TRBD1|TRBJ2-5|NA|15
CASSAWTGGAETQYF
TGTGCCAGCAGTGCCTGGACAGGGGGTGCGGAGACCCAGTACTTC
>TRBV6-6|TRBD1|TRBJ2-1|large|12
CASSNPGQGLFF
TGTGCCAGCAGTAACCCGGGACAGGGTCTGTTCTTC
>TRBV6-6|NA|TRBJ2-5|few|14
CASSYSRRQETQYF
TGTGCCAGCAGTTACTCCCGCAGGCAAGAGACCCAGTACTTC
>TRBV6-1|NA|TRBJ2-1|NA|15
CASSARGGGYYEQFF
TGTGCCAGCAGTGCCCGGGGAGGGGGTTACTACGAGCAGTTCTTC
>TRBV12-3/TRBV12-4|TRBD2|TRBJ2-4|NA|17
CASSRGTSGGSYNEQYF
TGTGCCAGCAGCAGAGGGACTAGCGGGGGCTCCTACAATGAGCAGTACTTC
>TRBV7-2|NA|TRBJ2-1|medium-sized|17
CASSLARLVRAQETQFF
TGTGCCAGCAGCTTAGCGAGACTAGTTAGGGCCCAAGAGACCCAGTTCTTC
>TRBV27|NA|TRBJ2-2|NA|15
CASSSGHRNTGELFF
TGTGCCAGCAGTTCGGGACATCGGAACACCGGGGAGCTGTTTTTT
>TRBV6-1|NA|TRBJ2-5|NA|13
CANRQYPQETQYF
TGTGCCAACCGACAGTACCCACAAGAGACCCAGTACTTC
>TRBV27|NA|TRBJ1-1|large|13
CASSLPEGTEAFF
TGTGCCAGCAGTCTCCCGGAGGGCACTGAAGCTTTCTTT
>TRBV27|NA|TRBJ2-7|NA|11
CASSSSYEQYF
TGTGCCAGCAGTTCCTCTTACGAGCAGTACTTC
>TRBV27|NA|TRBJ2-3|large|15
CASSPTRVRTDTQYF
TGTGCCAGCAGTCCGACCAGGGTGCGCACAGATACGCAGTATTTT
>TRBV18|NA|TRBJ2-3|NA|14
CASSPTSSADTQYF
TGTGCCAGCTCACCCACCAGCAGCGCAGATACGCAGTATTTT
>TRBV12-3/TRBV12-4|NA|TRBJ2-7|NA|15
CASSPGRGVSYEQYF
TGTGCCAGCAGTCCCGGCAGGGGGGTATCCTACGAGCAGTACTTC
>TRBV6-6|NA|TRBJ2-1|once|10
CATEEGRQFF
TGTGCCACGGAGGAGGGCCGGCAGTTCTTC
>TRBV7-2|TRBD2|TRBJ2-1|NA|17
CASSLVGASGRGNEQFF
TGTGCCAGCAGCTTAGTCGGGGCTAGCGGGAGAGGGAATGAGCAGTTCTTC
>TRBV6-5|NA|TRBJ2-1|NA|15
CASRGFRGEHNEQFF
TGTGCCAGCAGGGGATTTAGGGGAGAACACAATGAGCAGTTCTTC
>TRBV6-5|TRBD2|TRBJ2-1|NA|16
CASSLGGLAGGGEQFF
TGTGCCAGCAGTTTGGGGGGACTAGCGGGAGGTGGGGAGCAGTTCTTC
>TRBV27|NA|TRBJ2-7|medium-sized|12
CASSLGLNEQYF
TGTGCCAGCAGTTTGGGTCTTAACGAGCAGTACTTC
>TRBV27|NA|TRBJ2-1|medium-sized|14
CASSLGAGFNEQFF
TGTGCCAGCAGTTTAGGTGCGGGGTTCAATGAGCAGTTCTTC